Listed below are T cell receptor beta chains from one sample, sequenced in a study of T cells in tumors and immune-related adverse events. Profiled with immunoSEQ multiplex PCR; TCRdb holds only in-frame clones, not every one. Among roughly 23,000 clones listed, 90% to 95% were seen once. The sequences come from lymph node tissue, collected from a patient treated with anti-PD-1 therapy. The receptors were sampled from a female donor with metastatic renal cell carcinoma. Both conserved end residues are part of each CDR3. D genes are given only for firm matches. Only part of the rows carry a size: once, few, many, or a class if the clone is expanded.

clone_size,j_call,cdr3_length,v_call,d_call,cdr3_aa,cdr3_nt
-,TRBJ2-7,11,TRBV20-1,-,CSARYLREQYF,TGCAGTGCTAGATATCTCCGTGAGCAGTACTTC
-,TRBJ2-2,19,TRBV18,-,CASSPQRDFGGANTGELFF,TGTGCCAGCTCACCACAACGTGACTTCGGGGGAGCGAACACCGGGGAGCTGTTTTTT
-,TRBJ2-1,17,TRBV30,TRBD2,CAWSVLHWREVGNEQFF,TGTGCCTGGAGTGTACTCCACTGGCGGGAGGTGGGCAATGAGCAGTTCTTC
once,TRBJ2-1,14,TRBV11-3,-,CASSLTGQYNEQFF,TGTGCCAGCAGCTTGACGGGGCAGTACAATGAGCAGTTCTTC
-,TRBJ2-5,16,TRBV18,TRBD1,CASSPPIGQGKETQYF,TGTGCCAGCTCACCACCGATAGGACAGGGTAAAGAGACCCAGTACTTC
-,TRBJ1-2,12,TRBV11-2,-,CASSPGAGGYTF,TGTGCCAGCAGCCCGGGGGCGGGGGGCTACACCTTC
-,TRBJ2-2,20,TRBV5-1,-,CASSLVASNRRDANTGELFF,TGCGCCAGCAGCTTGGTAGCATCTAATCGTCGGGACGCGAACACCGGGGAGCTGTTTTTT
-,TRBJ2-3,15,TRBV11-2,TRBD2,CASSFRRGGTDTQYF,TGTGCCAGCAGCTTCAGGCGGGGGGGCACAGATACGCAGTATTTT
-,TRBJ2-7,14,TRBV11-3,TRBD2,CASSTQRGSYEQYF,TGTGCCAGCAGCACACAGCGGGGATCCTACGAGCAGTACTTC
-,TRBJ2-1,11,TRBV2,-,CASSLLGEQFF,TGTGCCAGCAGTCTGCTAGGGGAGCAGTTCTTC
-,TRBJ1-1,15,TRBV2,TRBD1,CASRPRTTGGTEAFF,TGTGCCAGCAGGCCAAGAACCACAGGGGGCACTGAAGCTTTCTTT
-,TRBJ2-3,14,TRBV28,-,CAGRGRLGTDTQYF,TGTGCCGGCCGAGGCCGTCTTGGTACAGATACGCAGTATTTT
-,TRBJ2-2,15,TRBV28,-,CASSMPLALTGELFF,TGTGCCAGCAGTATGCCTCTAGCGTTGACCGGGGAGCTGTTTTTT
once,TRBJ1-2,17,TRBV4-3,-,CASSQDHDRRPNYGYTF,TGCGCCAGCAGCCAAGATCATGACAGGCGACCCAACTATGGCTACACCTTC
-,TRBJ2-1,16,TRBV4-3,TRBD2,CASSQPLAGGQDEQFF,TGCGCCAGCAGCCAACCTCTAGCGGGGGGGCAGGATGAGCAGTTCTTC
-,TRBJ2-5,14,TRBV5-6,TRBD1,CASSWDRGFETQYF,TGTGCCAGCAGCTGGGACAGGGGGTTCGAGACCCAGTACTTC
-,TRBJ2-3,16,TRBV14,-,CASSQVTRGSTDTQYF,TGTGCCAGCAGCCAAGTAACTAGAGGTTCCACAGATACGCAGTATTTT
-,TRBJ1-1,18,TRBV5-1,TRBD1,CASSLGATPGQGNTEAFF,TGCGCCAGCAGCTTGGGTGCCACCCCGGGACAGGGTAACACTGAAGCTTTCTTT
-,TRBJ1-5,14,TRBV19,-,CASSIWEGDQPQHF,TGTGCCAGTAGTATCTGGGAGGGCGATCAGCCCCAGCATTTT
-,TRBJ1-2,14,TRBV6-6,-,CASSPRWEEIGYTF,TGTGCCAGCAGTCCCCGTTGGGAGGAGATTGGCTACACCTTC
-,TRBJ2-7,17,TRBV9,TRBD2,CASSPHFGTSGGYEQYF,TGTGCCAGCAGCCCCCATTTCGGGACTAGCGGGGGTTACGAGCAGTACTTC
-,TRBJ1-4,12,TRBV15,-,CADLRIGEKLFF,TGTGCCGATCTCAGGATCGGAGAAAAACTGTTTTTT
-,TRBJ1-1,13,TRBV27,TRBD1,CAGDRGLNTEAFF,TGTGCCGGCGACAGGGGTCTGAACACTGAAGCTTTCTTT
-,TRBJ1-4,15,TRBV7-9,-,CASSLLGLGPTKLFF,TGTGCCAGCAGCTTATTAGGCTTAGGACCGACGAAACTGTTTTTT
few,TRBJ1-1,15,TRBV4-2,TRBD1,CASSPGQAPGTEAFF,TGTGCCAGCAGCCCCGGACAGGCCCCGGGGACTGAAGCTTTCTTT
few,TRBJ1-5,16,TRBV19,-,CASSPPNLKWNQPQHF,TGTGCCAGTAGTCCCCCGAACCTTAAATGGAATCAGCCCCAGCATTTT
-,TRBJ2-2,11,TRBV7-6,-,CASSNTGELFF,TGTGCCAGCAGCAACACCGGGGAGCTGTTTTTT
once,TRBJ1-1,9,TRBV20-1,-,CSASDEAFF,TGCAGTGCTTCGGATGAAGCTTTCTTT
-,TRBJ1-4,16,TRBV4-2,TRBD1,CASSQVAGQGYEKLFF,TGTGCCAGCAGCCAAGTAGCGGGACAGGGATATGAAAAACTGTTTTTT
once,TRBJ2-1,14,TRBV5-1,TRBD2,CASSSAGGYNEQFF,TGCGCCAGCAGCTCTGCGGGGGGTTACAATGAGCAGTTCTTC
-,TRBJ2-1,14,TRBV18,-,CASSPGAASDEQFF,TGTGCCAGCTCACCGGGGGCGGCCTCGGATGAGCAGTTCTTC
-,TRBJ1-1,18,TRBV12-2,-,CASRLAGRYPDMNTEAFF,TGTGCAAGTCGCTTAGCAGGCAGGTACCCCGATATGAACACTGAAGCTTTCTTT
-,TRBJ2-1,15,TRBV7-8,-,CASSLGAGAEDEQFF,TGTGCCAGCAGCCTGGGGGCCGGGGCGGAGGACGAGCAGTTCTTC
-,TRBJ2-5,11,TRBV6-1,-,CATRSAETQYF,TGTGCCACCAGGAGTGCAGAGACCCAGTACTTC
-,TRBJ2-7,14,TRBV2,TRBD1,CASSATGTGLGQYF,TGTGCCAGCAGCGCTACCGGGACAGGGCTTGGGCAGTACTTC
-,TRBJ1-1,16,TRBV28,-,CASSRAGQSWNTEAFF,TGTGCCAGCAGCCGTGCTGGACAGTCTTGGAACACTGAAGCTTTCTTT